This T cell receptor (beta chain) was sequenced for a study of T-cell memory formation after mild COVID-19. TCRdb reprocessed the 5' RACE reads via MiXCR and lists one record per CDR3 protein. The sample yields tens of thousands of distinct CDR3 sequences, about an eighth seen once. This clonotype was detected only a few times. V gave up 5 bases and J gave up 8 bases, with 15 bases separating them. Per germline, CDR1 SEHNR and CDR2 FQNEAQ (reference sequence). CDR3 length equals 13 residues. The receptor's source is an adult woman who had mild COVID-19 (a few samples of this study predate the infection). Cell type and time point are not known. Material for sequencing was PBMCs or a T cell subset sorted from them (not recorded which). The rearrangement joins TRBV7-9 to TRBJ1-1, with D perhaps matching TRBD1 (5 bases). In DNA, the CDR3 is TGTGCCAGCAGCCCAGGGCTCCCTGGGGAAGCTTTCTTT. Translation: CASSPGLPGEAFF.